The rows below give T cell receptor beta chains drawn from one sample of a study of T cell responses to AZD1222 COVID-19 vaccine. Assay used: immunoSEQ multiplex PCR; TCRdb lists only in-frame clones, some missing. The data show 100,000 to 150,000 clones, approximately 91% seen once. The specimen comprised peripheral blood, sampled 28 days after the second AZD1222 dose. These receptors originate from an adult who received the AZD1222 COVID-19 vaccine. Both conserved end residues are part of each CDR3. D genes are given only for firm matches. Clone sizes are given selectively: once, few, many, or a class where the clone is expanded.

D | J | V | size | DNA | CDR3
. | TRBJ2-2 | TRBV7-9 | . | TGTGCCAGCAGCTTAGTACAGACCGGGGAGCTGTTTTTT | CASSLVQTGELFF
. | TRBJ1-5 | TRBV12-5 | . | TGTGCTAGTGGTTACGGGACGACAAATCAGCCCCAGCATTTT | CASGYGTTNQPQHF
TRBD2 | TRBJ2-3 | TRBV6-6 | . | TGTGCCAGCAGACTTCCTAGCGGGGCTAGCACAGATACGCAGTATTTT | CASRLPSGASTDTQYF
. | TRBJ1-2 | TRBV6-5 | . | TGTGCCAGCAGAAACGGGGGTCAACTATTGCTAGGCTACACCTTC | CASRNGGQLLLGYTF
. | TRBJ1-6 | TRBV2 | few | TGTGCCGGTTCGACAGGTCCCTCACCCCTCCACTTT | CAGSTGPSPLHF
TRBD1 | TRBJ2-7 | TRBV30 | . | TGTGCCTGGGGACCGGGGACAGGGCCGGGCGAGCAGTACTTC | CAWGPGTGPGEQYF
. | TRBJ1-5 | TRBV30 | . | TGTGCCTGGAGTGTACAGTACAATCAGCCCCAGCATTTT | CAWSVQYNQPQHF
TRBD1 | TRBJ1-1 | TRBV29-1 | . | TGCAGCGTGGGACGACGACAGGGGGGTACTGAAGCTTTCTTT | CSVGRRQGGTEAFF
. | TRBJ1-2 | TRBV29-1 | . | TGCAGCGTTGAACGGCCCGAAGGCATCTATGGCTACACCTTC | CSVERPEGIYGYTF
TRBD2 | TRBJ2-1 | TRBV7-8 | . | TGTGCCAGCAGCCCGGGACTAGCGGGAGCAGTCAATGAGCAGTTCTTC | CASSPGLAGAVNEQFF
. | TRBJ1-2 | TRBV29-1 | once | TGCAGCGTCCCGAAGGCAAGGGGTGGCTACACCTTC | CSVPKARGGYTF
. | TRBJ2-7 | TRBV7-8 | once | TGTGCCAGCAGCTTAGTGGGAACAGGGAGGTACGAGCAGTACTTC | CASSLVGTGRYEQYF
. | TRBJ2-2 | TRBV18 | . | TGTGCCAGCTCAGGGGGCCCAAACACCGGGGAGCTGTTTTTT | CASSGGPNTGELFF
TRBD2 | TRBJ2-4 | TRBV6-1 | few | TGTGCCAGCAGTGAATGGTTCGGCGGGGGAGCCAAAAACATTCAGTACTTC | CASSEWFGGGAKNIQYF
TRBD1 | TRBJ2-3 | TRBV19 | . | TGTGCCAGTACCATTTCGACAGGGTCCACAGATACGCAGTATTTT | CASTISTGSTDTQYF
. | TRBJ1-5 | TRBV21-1 | once | TGTGCCAGCAGCATCCGGGACACCTATAGCAATCAGCCCCAGCATTTT | CASSIRDTYSNQPQHF
TRBD2 | TRBJ2-1 | TRBV19 | . | TGTGCCAGTAGTACCCTCTACATAACTAGCGGGAGGGCCTCGGGTGAGCAGTTCTTC | CASSTLYITSGRASGEQFF
. | TRBJ1-3 | TRBV27 | once | TGTGCCAGTAAGAAGACAGTGATCGGAAACACCATATATTTT | CASKKTVIGNTIYF
TRBD1 | TRBJ1-3 | TRBV3-1/TRBV3-2 | . | TGTGCCAGCAGCCAATTACACAGGGGGCCTGGAAACACCATATATTTT | CASSQLHRGPGNTIYF
TRBD1 | TRBJ2-2 | TRBV19 | . | TGTGCCAGTAGTGGCAGGGGGCGACAGGGCGGGGAGCTGTTTTTT | CASSGRGRQGGELFF
. | TRBJ2-5 | TRBV4-2 | . | TGTGCCAGCAGCCAAGAGCCCGGACAAGAGACCCAGTACTTC | CASSQEPGQETQYF
. | TRBJ2-5 | TRBV2 | . | TGTGCCAGCAGTGCTAGGGTGCGGGAGACCCAGTACTTC | CASSARVRETQYF